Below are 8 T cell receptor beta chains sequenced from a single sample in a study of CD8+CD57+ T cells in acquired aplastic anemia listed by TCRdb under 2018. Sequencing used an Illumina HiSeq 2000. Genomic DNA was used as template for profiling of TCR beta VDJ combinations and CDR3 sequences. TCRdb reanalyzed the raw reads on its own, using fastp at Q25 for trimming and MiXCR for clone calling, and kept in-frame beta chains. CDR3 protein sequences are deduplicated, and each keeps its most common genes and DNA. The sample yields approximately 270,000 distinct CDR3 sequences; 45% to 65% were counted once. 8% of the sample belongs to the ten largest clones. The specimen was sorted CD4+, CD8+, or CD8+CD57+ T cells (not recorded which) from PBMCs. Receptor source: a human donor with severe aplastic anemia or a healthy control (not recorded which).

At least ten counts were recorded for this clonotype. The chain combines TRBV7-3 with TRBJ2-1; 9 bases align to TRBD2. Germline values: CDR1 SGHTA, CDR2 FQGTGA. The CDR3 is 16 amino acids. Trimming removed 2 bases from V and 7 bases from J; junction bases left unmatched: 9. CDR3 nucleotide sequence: TGTGCCAGCAGCTTATGGGGCGGGGGGGCCGCAAATGAGCAGTTCTTC. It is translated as CASSLWGGGAANEQFF.

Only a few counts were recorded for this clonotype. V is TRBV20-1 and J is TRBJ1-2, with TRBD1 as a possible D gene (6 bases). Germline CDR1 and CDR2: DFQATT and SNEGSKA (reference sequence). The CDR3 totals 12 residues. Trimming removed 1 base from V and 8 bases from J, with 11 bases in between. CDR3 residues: CSARVQGGGYTF. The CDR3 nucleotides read TGCAGTGCTAGAGTACAGGGTGGCGGCTACACCTTC.

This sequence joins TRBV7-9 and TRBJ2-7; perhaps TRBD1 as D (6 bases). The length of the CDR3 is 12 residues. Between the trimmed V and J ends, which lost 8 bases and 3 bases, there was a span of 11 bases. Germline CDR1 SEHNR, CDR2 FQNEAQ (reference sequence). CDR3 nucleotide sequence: TGTGCCAGCTCAAAAGGGGGCTACGAGCAGTACTTC. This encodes CASSKGGYEQYF.

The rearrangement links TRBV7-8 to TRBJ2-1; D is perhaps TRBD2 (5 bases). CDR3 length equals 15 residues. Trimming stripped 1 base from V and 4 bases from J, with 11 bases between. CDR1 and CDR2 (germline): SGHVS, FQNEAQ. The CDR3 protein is CASSLGRTGYNEQFF. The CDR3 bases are TGTGCCAGCAGCTTAGGGCGGACGGGGTACAATGAGCAGTTCTTC.

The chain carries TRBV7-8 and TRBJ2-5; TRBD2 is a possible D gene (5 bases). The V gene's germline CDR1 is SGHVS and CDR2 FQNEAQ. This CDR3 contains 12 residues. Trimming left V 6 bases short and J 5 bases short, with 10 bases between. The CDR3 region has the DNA TGTGCCAGCAGTCGGGAAGTGGAGACCCAGTACTTC. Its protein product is CASSREVETQYF.

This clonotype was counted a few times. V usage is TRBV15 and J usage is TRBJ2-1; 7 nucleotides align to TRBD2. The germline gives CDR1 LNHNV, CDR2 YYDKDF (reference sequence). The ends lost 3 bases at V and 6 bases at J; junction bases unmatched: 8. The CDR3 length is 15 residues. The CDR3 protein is CATSSSGLGGNEQFF. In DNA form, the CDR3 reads TGTGCCACCAGCAGTTCCGGACTAGGAGGCAATGAGCAGTTCTTC. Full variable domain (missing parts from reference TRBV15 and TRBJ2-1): DAMVIQNPRYQVTQFGKPVTLSCSQTLNHNVMYWYQQKSSQAPKLLFHYYDKDFNNEADTPDNFQSRRPNTSFCFLDIRSPGLGDTAMYLCATSSSGLGGNEQFFGPGTRLTVL.

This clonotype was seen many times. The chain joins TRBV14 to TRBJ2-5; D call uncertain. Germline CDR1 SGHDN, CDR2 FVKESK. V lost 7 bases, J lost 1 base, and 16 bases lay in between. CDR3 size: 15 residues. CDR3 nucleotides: TGTGCCAGCACCCTAGGTCTAGGCAGCCAAGAGACCCAGTACTTC. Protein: CASTLGLGSQETQYF.

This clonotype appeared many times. The DNA for the CDR3 is TGTGCCAGCACCCCGGGACTAGCGAACTACGAGCAGTACTTC. Translated: CASTPGLANYEQYF. The gene calls are TRBV2 and TRBJ2-7; TRBD2 matches 10 bases. Unmatched junction bases numbered 6, after V lost 7 bases and J lost 3 bases. The CDR3 contains 14 residues. Germline CDR1 and CDR2: SNHLY and FYNNEI.